Presented here are 10 T cell receptor beta chains from one specimen sequenced in a study of T cells in tuberculosis. This table comes from immunoSEQ multiplex PCR, and its TCRdb copy is limited to in-frame clones, with some not included. The sample yields about 49,000 clones, 90% to 95% seen once. Time point noted: new active TB diagnosis, blood taken before or within 7 days of starting treatment. Sequencing used PBMCs, obtained at tuberculosis diagnosis. Receptor source: an adult with tuberculosis.

The chain recombines TRBV7-9 with TRBJ1-1; D may be TRBD1 (5 bases). This CDR3 is built from 14 residues. Trimming removed 7 bases at V and 3 bases at J, with 15 bases between. Germline CDR1 SEHNR, CDR2 FQNEAQ (reference sequence). CDR3 amino acids: CASIPTGRDTEAFF. CDR3 in DNA: TGTGCCAGCATCCCTACGGGCAGGGACACTGAAGCTTTCTTT. Drawing the rest from reference TRBV7-9 and TRBJ1-1, the complete variable domain is DTGVSQNPRHKITKRGQNVTFRCDPISEHNRLYWYRQTLGQGPEFLTYFQNEAQLEKSRLLSDRFSAERPKGSFSTLEIQRTEQGDSAMYLCASIPTGRDTEAFFGQGTRLTVV.

The chain links TRBV5-6 to TRBJ2-2, with D hard to call. Germline V gives CDR1 SGHDT, CDR2 YYEEEE. This CDR3 has 13 amino acids. V was cut by 0 bases and J by 5 bases, with 5 bases left in between. For the CDR3, the DNA is TGTGCCAGCAGCTTGGCCGGGACCGGGGAGCTGTTTTTT. Amino acids: CASSLAGTGELFF.

The sample holds a few counts of this clone. The chain carries TRBV30 and TRBJ2-5; 8 bases map to TRBD2. The CDR3 consists of 15 residues. CDR1 and CDR2 (germline): GTSNPN, SVGIG (reference sequence). V lost 2 bases and J lost 2; bases outside the gene matches: 7. DNA of the CDR3: TGTGCCTGGAGTCCTCCGGGGGGGGCGCAAGAGACCCAGTACTTC. Its translation: CAWSPPGGAQETQYF.

V and J are TRBV11-3 and TRBJ2-2; weak D call: TRBD2 (6 bases). Per the germline V gene, CDR1 is SGHNT and CDR2 is YENEEA. V was trimmed by 5 bases and J by 5 bases, leaving 15 bases between them. The CDR3 extends over 15 amino acids. The CDR3 here is CASSPEGTRTGELFF. The CDR3 coding sequence is TGTGCCAGCAGCCCGGAGGGAACGCGGACCGGGGAGCTGTTTTTT.

The chain couples TRBV19 to TRBJ1-1, with D possibly TRBD1 on 5 matching bases. CDR3 length: 12 residues. The V end lost 4 bases, the J end lost 10 bases, and 13 bases lay between the germline ends. The germline V gene has CDR1 LNHDA and CDR2 SQIVND (reference sequence). CDR3 region: CASSTGIQGAFF. The CDR3 DNA follows: TGTGCCAGTAGTACAGGGATTCAGGGAGCTTTCTTT.

The chain combines TRBV19 with TRBJ2-5, with TRBD2 as a possible D gene (7 bases). The ends were cut back, 5 bases at V and 2 bases at J, with 18 bases in the middle. The length of the CDR3 is 16 residues. Germline CDR1 is LNHDA and CDR2 is SQIVND (reference sequence). The CDR3 DNA sequence: TGTGCCAGTAGTGCCCCTCGGGGGGCGGTGCAAGAGACCCAGTACTTC. Translation gives CASSAPRGAVQETQYF.

The chain joins TRBV30 to TRBJ2-5; no clear D. The germline V and J ends were trimmed by 5 bases and 0 bases, with 7 bases remaining between them. The CDR3 totals 12 residues. The germline gives CDR1 GTSNPN, CDR2 SVGIG (reference sequence). The CDR3 bases are TGTGCCTGGCAGTCAAACCAAGAGACCCAGTACTTC. Translated, it gives CAWQSNQETQYF.

V is TRBV4-1 and J is TRBJ1-2, with 9 bases identical to TRBD1. The CDR3 has 17 amino acids. Germline CDR1 MGHRA, CDR2 YSYEKL. V was pared by 2 bases and J by 2 bases, with 9 bases of the junction left unmatched. The CDR3 spells CASSQQGDRVRNYGYTF. The CDR3 DNA reads TGCGCCAGCAGCCAACAAGGGGACAGGGTGCGGAACTATGGCTACACCTTC.

The gene calls are TRBV7-2 and TRBJ2-3; D perhaps matches TRBD1 (6 bases). V lost 4 bases, J lost 1 base, and 9 bases lay in between. Per the germline V gene, CDR1 is SGHTA and CDR2 is FQGNSA. The CDR3 spans 14 residues. In nucleotides, the CDR3 is TGTGCCAGCAGCTCGCAGGGGCGCACAGATACGCAGTATTTT. It is translated as CASSSQGRTDTQYF.

The chain has TRBV6-1 and TRBJ1-3; no definite D call. The CDR3 length is 15 residues. The germline V gene encodes CDR1 MNHNS and CDR2 SASEGT. The V end lost 6 bases, the J end lost 0 bases, and 12 bases lay between the germline ends. The CDR3 DNA sequence: TGTGCCAGCAGCGAGGTATCGCGCTCTGGAAACACCATATATTTT. It codes for CASSEVSRSGNTIYF.